This T cell receptor beta chain was profiled in a study of cytomegalovirus exposure and HLA in healthy donors. Germline V lookup: CDR1 MNHEY, CDR2 SVGAGI. The CDR3 spans 14 residues. The V end was cut by 4 bases, the J end by 3 bases, with 9 bases between. The sample holds one count of this clone. Some clones are missing from TCRdb's copy, which holds only in-frame ones; the method was immunoSEQ multiplex PCR. Counted here are under 200,000 clones, approximately 80% occurring once; the ten biggest clones make up about 7%. This chain links TRBV6-5 with TRBJ2-2; a possible D gene is TRBD2 (6 bases). The sequence derives from a man younger than 35 in good health and CMV-seropositive. The sequenced sample was PBMCs. For the CDR3, the DNA is TGTGCCAGCAGTTCCCCGGGGGACACCGGGGAGCTGTTTTTT. Amino acid sequence: CASSSPGDTGELFF.